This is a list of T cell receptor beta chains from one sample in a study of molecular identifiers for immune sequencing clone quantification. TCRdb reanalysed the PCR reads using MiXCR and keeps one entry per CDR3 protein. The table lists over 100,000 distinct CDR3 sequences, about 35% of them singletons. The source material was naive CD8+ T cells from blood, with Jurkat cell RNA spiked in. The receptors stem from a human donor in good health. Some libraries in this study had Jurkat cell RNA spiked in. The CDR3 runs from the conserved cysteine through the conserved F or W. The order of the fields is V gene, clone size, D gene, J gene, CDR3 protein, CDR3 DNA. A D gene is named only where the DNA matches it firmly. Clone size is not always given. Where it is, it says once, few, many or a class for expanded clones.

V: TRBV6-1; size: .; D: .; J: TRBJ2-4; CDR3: CASTGRVAKNIQYF; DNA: TGTGCCAGCACGGGACGGGTAGCCAAAAACATTCAGTACTTC
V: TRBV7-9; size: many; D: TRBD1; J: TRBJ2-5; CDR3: CAEGTGGVETQYF; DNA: TGTGCCGAAGGGACAGGGGGCGTCGAGACCCAGTACTTC
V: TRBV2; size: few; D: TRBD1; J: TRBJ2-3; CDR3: CASTPRDRTDTQYF; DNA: TGTGCCAGCACCCCACGGGACAGAACAGATACGCAGTATTTT
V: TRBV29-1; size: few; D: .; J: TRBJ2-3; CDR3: CSVAGLPGGGDTQYF; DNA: TGCAGCGTTGCGGGCCTACCAGGGGGAGGAGATACGCAGTATTTT
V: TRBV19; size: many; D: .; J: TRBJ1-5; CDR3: CASSPSPGAQPQHF; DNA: TGTGCCAGTAGTCCCTCCCCCGGGGCCCAGCCCCAGCATTTT
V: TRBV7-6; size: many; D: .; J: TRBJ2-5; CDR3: CASSLAQETQYF; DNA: TGTGCCAGCAGCTTAGCCCAAGAGACCCAGTACTTC
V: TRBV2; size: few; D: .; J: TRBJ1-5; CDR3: CASSVGTLNQPQHF; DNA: TGTGCCAGCAGTGTGGGGACCCTCAATCAGCCCCAGCATTTT
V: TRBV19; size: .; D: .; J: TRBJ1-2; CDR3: CASSPLDGGYYGYTF; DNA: TGTGCCAGTAGTCCGTTAGACGGGGGATACTATGGCTACACCTTC
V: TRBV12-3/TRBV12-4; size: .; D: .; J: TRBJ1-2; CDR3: CASSHPSTTKTGRRGYTF; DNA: TGTGCCAGCAGTCATCCATCTACTACCAAGACAGGCCGCCGGGGCTACACCTTC
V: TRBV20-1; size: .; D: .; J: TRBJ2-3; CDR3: CSATPPGAGTDTQYF; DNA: TGCAGTGCCACCCCCCCGGGAGCGGGCACAGATACGCAGTATTTT
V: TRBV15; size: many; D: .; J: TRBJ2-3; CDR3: CATSGATTSTDTQYF; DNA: TGTGCCACCAGCGGCGCTACAACTAGCACAGATACGCAGTATTTT
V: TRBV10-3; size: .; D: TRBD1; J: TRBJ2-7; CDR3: CATGTELSPYEQYF; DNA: TGCGCCACAGGGACAGAACTTTCCCCTTACGAGCAGTACTTC
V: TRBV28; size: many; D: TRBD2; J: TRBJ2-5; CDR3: CASSLTAGDQETQYF; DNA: TGTGCCAGCAGTTTAACGGCGGGGGACCAAGAGACCCAGTACTTC
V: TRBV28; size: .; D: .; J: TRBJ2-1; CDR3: CASKGGWVNEQFF; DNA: TGTGCCAGCAAAGGAGGATGGGTGAATGAGCAGTTCTTC
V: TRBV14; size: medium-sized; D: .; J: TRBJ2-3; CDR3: CASSQWDLPTDTQYF; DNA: TGTGCCAGCAGCCAATGGGACTTACCCACAGATACGCAGTATTTT
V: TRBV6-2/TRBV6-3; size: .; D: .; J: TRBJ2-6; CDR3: CASSYGPLGANVLTF; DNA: TGTGCCAGCAGTTACGGCCCTCTTGGGGCCAACGTCCTGACTTTC
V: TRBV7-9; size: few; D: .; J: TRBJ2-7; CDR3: CASSPRVTGTYEQYF; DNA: TGTGCCAGCAGCCCTAGGGTGACCGGAACCTACGAGCAGTACTTC
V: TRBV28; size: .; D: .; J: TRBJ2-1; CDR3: CASSFIRELENEQFF; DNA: TGTGCCAGCAGTTTTATTCGGGAGTTAGAAAATGAGCAGTTCTTC
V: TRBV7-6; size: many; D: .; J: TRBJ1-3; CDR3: CASSPQRGVNTIYF; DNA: TGTGCCAGCAGCCCTCAGAGGGGCGTAAACACCATATATTTT
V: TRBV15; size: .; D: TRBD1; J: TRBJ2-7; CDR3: CATSRGTGKLYEQYF; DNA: TGTGCCACCAGCAGAGGGACAGGAAAACTATACGAGCAGTACTTC
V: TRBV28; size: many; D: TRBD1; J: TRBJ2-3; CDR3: CASSFQGASADTQYF; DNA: TGTGCCAGCAGTTTCCAGGGGGCGTCGGCAGATACGCAGTATTTT
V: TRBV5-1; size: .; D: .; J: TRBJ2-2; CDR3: CASSLGTGQSLELFF; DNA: TGCGCCAGCAGCTTGGGAACGGGGCAATCTTTGGAGCTGTTTTTT
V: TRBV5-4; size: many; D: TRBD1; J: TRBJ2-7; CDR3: CASSPGQIDEQYF; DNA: TGTGCCAGCAGCCCGGGACAGATCGACGAGCAGTACTTC
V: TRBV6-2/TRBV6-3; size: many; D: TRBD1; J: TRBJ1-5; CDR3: CASSFLGQGNQPQHF; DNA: TGTGCCAGCAGTTTTTTGGGACAGGGCAATCAGCCCCAGCATTTT
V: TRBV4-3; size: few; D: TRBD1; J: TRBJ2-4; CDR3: CASSQDRTGLAKNIQYF; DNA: TGCGCCAGCAGCCAAGATAGGACAGGATTAGCCAAAAACATTCAGTACTTC
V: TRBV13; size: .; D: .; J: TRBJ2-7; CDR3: CASSLGREPEQYF; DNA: TGTGCCAGCAGCTTAGGCCGGGAACCCGAGCAGTACTTC
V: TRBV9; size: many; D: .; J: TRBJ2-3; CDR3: CASSGLDTQYF; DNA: TGTGCCAGCAGCGGGTTAGATACGCAGTATTTT
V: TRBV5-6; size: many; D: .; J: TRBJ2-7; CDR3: CASSLGTTYEQYF; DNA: TGTGCCAGCAGCTTGGGGACGACCTACGAGCAGTACTTC